A selection of T cell receptor beta chains follows, all from one sample in a study of T cell responses to AZD1222 COVID-19 vaccine. Data came from immunoSEQ multiplex PCR; TCRdb stores just in-frame clones and leaves some out. This sample has over 130,000 clones; around 90% occur once, and the top ten carry approximately 3.7%. This specimen consisted of peripheral blood, obtained on day 0 of AZD1222 vaccination. The receptors originated from an adult in good health. CDR3s include the opening cysteine and the closing phenylalanine or tryptophan. D genes are given only for firm matches. Clone size is shown for a subset of rows, as once, few, many or a class of expanded clone.

len	d_gene	abundance	j_gene	v_gene	CDR3aa	CDR3nt
14	TRBD1	few	TRBJ2-7	TRBV11-2	CASRLEGQAYEQYF	TGTGCCAGCAGGCTCGAAGGACAGGCCTACGAGCAGTACTTC
12	TRBD1	-	TRBJ2-7	TRBV9	CASGTGGYEQYF	TGTGCCAGCGGGACAGGGGGCTACGAGCAGTACTTC
14	-	-	TRBJ2-1	TRBV6-5	CASTWDGTYNEQFF	TGTGCCAGCACTTGGGACGGTACCTACAATGAGCAGTTCTTC
15	TRBD1	-	TRBJ2-7	TRBV28	CASKTSGTGYGEQYF	TGTGCCAGCAAAACTTCCGGGACAGGGTACGGCGAGCAGTACTTC
14	-	once	TRBJ1-1	TRBV19	CASIRDLPNTEAFF	TGTGCCAGCATCCGGGACCTACCTAACACTGAAGCTTTCTTT
16	TRBD1	few	TRBJ1-5	TRBV28	CASSRPDRGPNQPQHF	TGTGCCAGCAGTCGGCCGGACAGGGGGCCTAATCAGCCCCAGCATTTT
15	-	-	TRBJ1-5	TRBV9	CASSVSGVSNQPQHF	TGTGCCAGCAGCGTTTCTGGAGTGAGCAATCAGCCCCAGCATTTT
14	TRBD1	-	TRBJ1-2	TRBV7-9	CASSSQGAADGYTF	TGTGCCAGCAGCTCACAGGGGGCGGCGGATGGCTACACCTTC
15	-	few	TRBJ1-1	TRBV10-3	CAISESGGTNTEAFF	TGTGCCATCAGTGAGTCTGGGGGGACGAACACTGAAGCTTTCTTT
13	-	-	TRBJ2-1	TRBV11-3	CASSTESSNKQFF	TGTGCCAGCAGCACCGAGTCCTCAAACAAGCAGTTCTTC
14	-	-	TRBJ2-3	TRBV4-2	CASSQGATTDTQYF	TGTGCCAGCAGCCAAGGGGCTACCACAGATACGCAGTATTTT
15	TRBD1	-	TRBJ1-5	TRBV10-3	CAISEGQGPSQPQHF	TGTGCCATCAGTGAAGGACAGGGCCCAAGTCAGCCCCAGCATTTT
12	-	few	TRBJ2-7	TRBV5-5	CASSSFSYEQYF	TGTGCCAGCAGCTCGTTCTCCTACGAGCAGTACTTC
14	TRBD1	-	TRBJ1-5	TRBV30	CAWSTILQGRPQHF	TGTGCCTGGAGTACAATCCTACAGGGGAGGCCCCAGCATTTT
16	TRBD2	-	TRBJ2-5	TRBV10-3	CAISAGLAGYQETQYF	TGTGCCATCAGCGCGGGACTAGCGGGATATCAAGAGACCCAGTACTTC
18	TRBD1	-	TRBJ1-2	TRBV5-1	CASSHGAGTGALNYGYTF	TGCGCCAGCAGCCATGGAGCCGGGACAGGGGCCCTCAACTATGGCTACACCTTC